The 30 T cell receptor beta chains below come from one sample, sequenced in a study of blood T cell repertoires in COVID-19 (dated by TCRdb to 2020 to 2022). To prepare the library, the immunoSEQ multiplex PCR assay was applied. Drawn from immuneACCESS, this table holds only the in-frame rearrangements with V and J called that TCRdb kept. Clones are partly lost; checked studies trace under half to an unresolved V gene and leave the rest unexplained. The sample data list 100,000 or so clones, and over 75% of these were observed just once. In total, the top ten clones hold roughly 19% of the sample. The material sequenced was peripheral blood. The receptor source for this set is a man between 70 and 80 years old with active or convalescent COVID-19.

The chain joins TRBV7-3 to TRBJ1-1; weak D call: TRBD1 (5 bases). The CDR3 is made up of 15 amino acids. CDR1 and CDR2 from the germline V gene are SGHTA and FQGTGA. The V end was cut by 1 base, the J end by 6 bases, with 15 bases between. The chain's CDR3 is CASSLRRGADSEAFF. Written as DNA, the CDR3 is TGTGCCAGCAGCTTAAGAAGGGGCGCCGACTCTGAAGCTTTCTTT.

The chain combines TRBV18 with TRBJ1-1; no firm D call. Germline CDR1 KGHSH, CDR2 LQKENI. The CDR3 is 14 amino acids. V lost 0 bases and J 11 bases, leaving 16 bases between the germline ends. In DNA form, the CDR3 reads TGTGCCAGCTCACCACCGGGCTCATCCTTCGCGGCTTTCTTT. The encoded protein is CASSPPGSSFAAFF.

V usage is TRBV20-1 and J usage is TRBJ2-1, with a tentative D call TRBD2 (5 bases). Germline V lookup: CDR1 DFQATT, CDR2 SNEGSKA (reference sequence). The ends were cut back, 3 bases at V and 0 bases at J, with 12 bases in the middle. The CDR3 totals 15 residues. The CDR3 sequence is CSASKFGSSYNEQFF. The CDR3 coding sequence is TGCAGTGCTAGTAAATTTGGGAGCTCCTACAATGAGCAGTTCTTC.

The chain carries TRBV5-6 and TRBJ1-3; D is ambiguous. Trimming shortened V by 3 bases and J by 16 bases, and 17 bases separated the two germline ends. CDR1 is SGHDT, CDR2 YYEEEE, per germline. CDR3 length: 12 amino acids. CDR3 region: CASSSDGQLGYF. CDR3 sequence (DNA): TGTGCCAGCAGCTCGGACGGCCAACTAGGCTATTTT. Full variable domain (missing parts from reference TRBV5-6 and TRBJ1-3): DAGVTQSPTHLIKTRGQQVTLRCSPKSGHDTVSWYQQALGQGPQFIFQYYEEEERQRGNFPDRFSGHQFPNYSSELNVNALLLGDSALYLCASSSDGQLGYFGEGSWLTVV.

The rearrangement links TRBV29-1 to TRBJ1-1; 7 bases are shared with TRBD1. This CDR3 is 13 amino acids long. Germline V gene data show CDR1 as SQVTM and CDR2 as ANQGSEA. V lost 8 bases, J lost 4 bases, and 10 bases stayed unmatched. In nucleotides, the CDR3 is TGCAGCTCCTTGTCGGCAGGGGGCACTGAAGCTTTCTTT. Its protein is CSSLSAGGTEAFF.

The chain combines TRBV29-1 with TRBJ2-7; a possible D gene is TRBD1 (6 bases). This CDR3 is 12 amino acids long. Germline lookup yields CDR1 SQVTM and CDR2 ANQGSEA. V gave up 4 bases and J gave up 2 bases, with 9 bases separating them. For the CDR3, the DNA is TGCAGCGTTGTGGACAGAGCCTACGAGCAGTACTTC. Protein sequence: CSVVDRAYEQYF.

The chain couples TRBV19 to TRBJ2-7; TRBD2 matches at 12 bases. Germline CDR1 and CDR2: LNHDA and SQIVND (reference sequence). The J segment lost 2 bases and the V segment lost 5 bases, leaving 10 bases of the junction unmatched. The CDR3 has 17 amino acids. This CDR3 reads CASSLLPGLAGTYEQYF. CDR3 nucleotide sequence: TGTGCCAGTAGTCTTCTCCCCGGACTAGCGGGGACCTACGAGCAGTACTTC.

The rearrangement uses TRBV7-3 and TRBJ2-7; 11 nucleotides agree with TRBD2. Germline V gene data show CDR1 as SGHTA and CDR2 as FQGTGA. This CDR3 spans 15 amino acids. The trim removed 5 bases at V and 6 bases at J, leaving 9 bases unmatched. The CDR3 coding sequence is TGTGCCAGCAGCGCCCAACTAGCGGGAGCTTTCGAGCAGTACTTC. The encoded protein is CASSAQLAGAFEQYF. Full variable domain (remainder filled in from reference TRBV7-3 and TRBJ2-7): GAGVSQTPSNKVTEKGKYVELRCDPISGHTALYWYRQSLGQGPEFLIYFQGTGAADDSGLPNDRFFAVRPEGSVSTLKIQRTERGDSAVYLCASSAQLAGAFEQYFGPGTRLTVT.

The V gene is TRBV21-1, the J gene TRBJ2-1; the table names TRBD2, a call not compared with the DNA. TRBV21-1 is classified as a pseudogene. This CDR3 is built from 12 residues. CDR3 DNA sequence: TGTGCCAGCAGCAAGAGAGGAGATGAGCAGTTCTTC. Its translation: CASSKRGDEQFF.

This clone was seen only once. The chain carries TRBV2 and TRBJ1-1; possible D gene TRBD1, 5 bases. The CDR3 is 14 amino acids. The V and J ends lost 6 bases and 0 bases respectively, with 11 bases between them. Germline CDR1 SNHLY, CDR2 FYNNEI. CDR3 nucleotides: TGTGCCAGCAGGGCGACAGCCATGAACACTGAAGCTTTCTTT. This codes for CASRATAMNTEAFF.

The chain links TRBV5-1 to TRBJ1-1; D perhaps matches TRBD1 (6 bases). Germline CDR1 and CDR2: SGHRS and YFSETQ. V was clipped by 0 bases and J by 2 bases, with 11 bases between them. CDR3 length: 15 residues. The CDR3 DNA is TGCGCCAGCAGCTTGGGAACAGGGAGAAACACTGAAGCTTTCTTT. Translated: CASSLGTGRNTEAFF.

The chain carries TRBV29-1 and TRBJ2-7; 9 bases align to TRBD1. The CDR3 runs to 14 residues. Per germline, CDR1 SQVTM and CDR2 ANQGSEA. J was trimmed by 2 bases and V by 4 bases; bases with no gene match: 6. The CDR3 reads CSVARGQGPYEQYF. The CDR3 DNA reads TGCAGCGTTGCGCGGGGACAGGGTCCCTACGAGCAGTACTTC.

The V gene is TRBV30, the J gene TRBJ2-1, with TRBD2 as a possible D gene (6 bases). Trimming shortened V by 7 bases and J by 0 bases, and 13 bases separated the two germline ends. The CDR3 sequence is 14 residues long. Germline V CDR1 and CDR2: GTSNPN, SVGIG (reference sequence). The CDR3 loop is CAYTRGSSYNEQFF. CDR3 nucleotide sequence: TGTGCCTACACCCGGGGGAGCTCCTACAATGAGCAGTTCTTC.

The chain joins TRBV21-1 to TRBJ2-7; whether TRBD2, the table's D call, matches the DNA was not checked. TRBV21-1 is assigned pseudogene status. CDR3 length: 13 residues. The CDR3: CASSKVPSYEQYF. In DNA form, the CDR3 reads TGTGCCAGCAGCAAAGTACCGAGCTACGAGCAGTACTTC.

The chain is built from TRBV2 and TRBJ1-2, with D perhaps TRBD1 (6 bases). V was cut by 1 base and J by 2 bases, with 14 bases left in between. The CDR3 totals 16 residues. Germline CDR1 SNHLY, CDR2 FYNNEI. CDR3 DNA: TGTGCCAGCAGTGAAGTCGGGACATCGACGAACTATGGCTACACCTTC. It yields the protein CASSEVGTSTNYGYTF.

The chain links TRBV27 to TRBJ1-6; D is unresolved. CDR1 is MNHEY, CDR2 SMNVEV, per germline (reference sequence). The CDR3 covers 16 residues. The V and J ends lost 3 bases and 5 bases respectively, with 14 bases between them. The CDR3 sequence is CASSLMGGKNNSPLHF. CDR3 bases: TGTGCCAGCAGTTTGATGGGAGGGAAGAATAATTCACCCCTCCACTTT.

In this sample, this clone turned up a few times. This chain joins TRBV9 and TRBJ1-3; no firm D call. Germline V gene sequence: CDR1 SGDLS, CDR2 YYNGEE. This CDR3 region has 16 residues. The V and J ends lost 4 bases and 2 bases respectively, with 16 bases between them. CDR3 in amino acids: CASSPLGGYAGNTIYF. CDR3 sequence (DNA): TGTGCCAGCAGCCCCCTGGGAGGGTACGCTGGAAACACCATATATTTT.

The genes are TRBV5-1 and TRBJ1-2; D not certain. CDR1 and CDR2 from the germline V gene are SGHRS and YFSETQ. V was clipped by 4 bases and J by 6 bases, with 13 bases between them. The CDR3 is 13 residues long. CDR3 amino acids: CASSPYPGNGYTF. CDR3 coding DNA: TGCGCCAGCAGCCCCTACCCGGGGAATGGCTACACCTTC.

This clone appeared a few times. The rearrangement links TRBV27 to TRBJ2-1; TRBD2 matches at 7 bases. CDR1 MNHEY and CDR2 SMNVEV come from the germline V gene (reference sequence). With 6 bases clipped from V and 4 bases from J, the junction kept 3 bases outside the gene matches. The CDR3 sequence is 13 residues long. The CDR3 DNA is TGTGCCAGCAGGGCTAGCGGTTACAATGAGCAGTTCTTC. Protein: CASRASGYNEQFF.

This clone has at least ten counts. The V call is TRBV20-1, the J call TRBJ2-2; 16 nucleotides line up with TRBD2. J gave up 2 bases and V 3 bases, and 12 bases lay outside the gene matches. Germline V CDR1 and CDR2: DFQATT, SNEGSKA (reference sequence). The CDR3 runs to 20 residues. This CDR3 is CSASGGLAGGRSTNTGELFF. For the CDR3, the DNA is TGCAGTGCTAGTGGGGGACTAGCGGGAGGGAGATCCACTAACACCGGGGAGCTGTTTTTT.

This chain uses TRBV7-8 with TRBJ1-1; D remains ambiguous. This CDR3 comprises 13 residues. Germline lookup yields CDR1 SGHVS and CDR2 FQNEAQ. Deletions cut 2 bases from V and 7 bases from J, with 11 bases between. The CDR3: CASSLTRTLEAFF. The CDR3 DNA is TGTGCCAGCAGCTTAACGCGTACCCTTGAAGCTTTCTTT. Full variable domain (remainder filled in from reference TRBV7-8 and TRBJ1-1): GAGVSQSPRYKVAKRGQDVALRCDPISGHVSLFWYQQALGQGPEFLTYFQNEAQLDKSGLPSDRFFAERPEGSVSTLKIQRTQQEDSAVYLCASSLTRTLEAFFGQGTRLTVV.

The CDR3 reads CASSLGQGFFTQYF. DNA of the CDR3: TGTGCCAGCAGCCTAGGACAGGGCTTTTTCACCCAGTACTTC. The chain links TRBV11-2 to TRBJ2-5, with 8 bases fitting TRBD1. With 5 bases clipped from V and 8 bases from J, the junction kept 10 bases outside the gene matches. Germline V gene lookup returns CDR1 SGHAT and CDR2 FQNNGV. The CDR3 has 14 residues.

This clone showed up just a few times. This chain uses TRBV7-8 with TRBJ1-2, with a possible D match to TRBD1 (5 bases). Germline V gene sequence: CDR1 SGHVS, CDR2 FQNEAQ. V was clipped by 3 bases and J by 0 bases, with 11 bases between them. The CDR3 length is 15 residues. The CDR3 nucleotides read TGTGCCAGCAGCTTGGAGGGGCGGGCTAACTATGGCTACACCTTC. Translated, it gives CASSLEGRANYGYTF.

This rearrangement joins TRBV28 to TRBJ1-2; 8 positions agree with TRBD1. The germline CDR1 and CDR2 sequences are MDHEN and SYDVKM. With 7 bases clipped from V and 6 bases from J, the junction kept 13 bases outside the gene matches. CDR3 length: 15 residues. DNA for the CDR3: TGTGCCAGCACCAAAACCGGGACAGGTGGCGATGGCTACACCTTC. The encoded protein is CASTKTGTGGDGYTF.

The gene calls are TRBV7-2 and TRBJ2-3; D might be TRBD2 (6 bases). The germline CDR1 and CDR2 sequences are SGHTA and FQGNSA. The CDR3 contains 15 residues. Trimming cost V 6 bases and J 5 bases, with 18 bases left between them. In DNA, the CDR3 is TGTGCCAGCAGGGAGGGTGGGGGAGCTGGAGATACGCAGTATTTT. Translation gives CASREGGGAGDTQYF.

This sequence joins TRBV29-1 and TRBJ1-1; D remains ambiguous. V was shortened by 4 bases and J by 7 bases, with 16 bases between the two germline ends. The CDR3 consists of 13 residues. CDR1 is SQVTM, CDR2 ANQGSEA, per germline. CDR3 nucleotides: TGCAGCGTTGTTGTCAGGATGGGAGGTGAAGCTTTCTTT. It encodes CSVVVRMGGEAFF.

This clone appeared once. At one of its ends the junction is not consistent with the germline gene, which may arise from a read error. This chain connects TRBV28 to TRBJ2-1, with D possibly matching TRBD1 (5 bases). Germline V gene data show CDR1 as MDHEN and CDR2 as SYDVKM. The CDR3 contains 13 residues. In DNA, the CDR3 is TGTGCCAGCAGCTTATTTACAGGTGGTGAGCAGTTCTTC. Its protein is CASSLFTGGEQFF.

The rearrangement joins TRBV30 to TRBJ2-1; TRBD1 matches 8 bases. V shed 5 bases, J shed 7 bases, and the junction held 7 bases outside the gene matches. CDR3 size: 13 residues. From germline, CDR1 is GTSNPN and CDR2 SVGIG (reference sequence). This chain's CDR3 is CAWGFDRGNEQFF. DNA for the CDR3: TGTGCCTGGGGCTTCGACAGGGGAAATGAGCAGTTCTTC.

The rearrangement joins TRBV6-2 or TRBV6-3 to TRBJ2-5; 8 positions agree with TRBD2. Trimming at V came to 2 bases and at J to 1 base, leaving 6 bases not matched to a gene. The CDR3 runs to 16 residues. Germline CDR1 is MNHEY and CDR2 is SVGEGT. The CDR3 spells CASSYDQRGPQETQYF. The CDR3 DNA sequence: TGTGCCAGCAGTTACGACCAGCGGGGGCCCCAAGAGACCCAGTACTTC.

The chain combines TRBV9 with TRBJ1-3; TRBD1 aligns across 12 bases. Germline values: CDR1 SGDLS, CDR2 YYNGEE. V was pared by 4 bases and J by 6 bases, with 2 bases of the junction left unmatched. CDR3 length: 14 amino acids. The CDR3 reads CASSLGQGANTIYF. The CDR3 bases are TGTGCCAGCAGCTTGGGACAGGGGGCAAACACCATATATTTT.